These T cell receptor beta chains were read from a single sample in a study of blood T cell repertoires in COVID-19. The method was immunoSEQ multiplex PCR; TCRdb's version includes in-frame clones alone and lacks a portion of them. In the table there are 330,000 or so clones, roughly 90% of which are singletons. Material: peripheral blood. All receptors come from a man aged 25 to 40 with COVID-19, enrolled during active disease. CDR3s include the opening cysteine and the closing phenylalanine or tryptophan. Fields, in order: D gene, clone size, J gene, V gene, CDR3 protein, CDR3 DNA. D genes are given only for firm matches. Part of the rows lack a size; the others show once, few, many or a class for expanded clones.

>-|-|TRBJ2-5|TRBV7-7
CASSLEQGKTQYF
TGTGCCAGCAGCTTAGAACAGGGAAAGACCCAGTACTTC
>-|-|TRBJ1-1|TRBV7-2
CASSLFRTVSEAFF
TGTGCCAGCAGCTTATTTAGGACAGTTTCTGAAGCTTTCTTT
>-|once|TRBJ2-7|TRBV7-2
CASSQAPTEPRSYEQYF
TGTGCCAGCAGCCAAGCCCCGACTGAGCCTAGGTCCTACGAGCAGTACTTC
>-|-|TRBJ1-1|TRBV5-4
CASSLGADTEAFF
TGTGCCAGCAGCTTGGGGGCTGACACTGAAGCTTTCTTT
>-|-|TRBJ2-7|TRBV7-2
CASSFADTLYEQYF
TGTGCCAGCAGCTTCGCCGACACCCTCTACGAGCAGTACTTC
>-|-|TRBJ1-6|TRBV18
CASSPNQVDNSPLHF
TGTGCCAGCTCACCAAATCAGGTCGATAATTCACCCCTCCACTTT
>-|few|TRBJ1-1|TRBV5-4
CASSLYISSTEAFF
TGTGCCAGCAGCTTGTATATTTCTTCCACTGAAGCTTTCTTT
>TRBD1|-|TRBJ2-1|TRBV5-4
CASSLGDRGGNEQFF
TGTGCCAGCAGCTTAGGGGACAGGGGAGGCAATGAGCAGTTCTTC
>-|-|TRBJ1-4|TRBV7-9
CASSLDRVSEKLFF
TGTGCCAGCAGCTTAGACAGGGTTAGTGAAAAACTGTTTTTT
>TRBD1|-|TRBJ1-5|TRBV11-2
CASSRDSTSNQPQHF
TGTGCCAGCAGCCGGGACAGTACCAGCAATCAGCCCCAGCATTTT
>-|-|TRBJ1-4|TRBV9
CASSAEGGTTNEKLFF
TGTGCCAGCAGCGCAGAGGGGGGGACGACTAATGAAAAACTGTTTTTT
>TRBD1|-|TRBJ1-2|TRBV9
CASSPTGEYGYTF
TGTGCCAGCAGCCCGACAGGGGAATATGGCTACACCTTC
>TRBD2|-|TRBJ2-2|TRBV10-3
CAIRTSGGQNTGELFF
TGTGCCATCAGGACTAGCGGGGGGCAGAACACCGGGGAGCTGTTTTTT
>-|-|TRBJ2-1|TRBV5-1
CASSLDGSELFYNEQFF
TGCGCCAGCAGCCTGGACGGCAGCGAGCTCTTTTACAATGAGCAGTTCTTC
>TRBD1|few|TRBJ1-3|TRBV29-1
CSFRGDRAVNTIYF
TGCAGCTTCCGGGGGGACAGGGCCGTAAACACCATATATTTT
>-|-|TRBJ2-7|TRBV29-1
CSFRGQGPYEQYF
TGCAGCTTCAGAGGCCAGGGGCCCTACGAGCAGTACTTC
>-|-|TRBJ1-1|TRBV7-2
CASSTANTEAFF
TGTGCCAGCAGCACAGCGAACACTGAAGCTTTCTTT
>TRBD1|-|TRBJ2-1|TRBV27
CASSLRGTGIRIRWRNEQFF
TGTGCCAGCAGTTTAAGGGGGACAGGGATACGTATTCGCTGGCGCAATGAGCAGTTCTTC
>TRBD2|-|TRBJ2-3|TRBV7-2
CASSLGIASGSDTQYF
TGTGCCAGCAGCTTAGGGATTGCTAGCGGGTCAGATACGCAGTATTTT
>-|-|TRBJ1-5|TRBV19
CASSMSGGLTGQPQHF
TGTGCCAGTAGTATGTCGGGGGGGCTTACGGGCCAGCCCCAGCATTTT
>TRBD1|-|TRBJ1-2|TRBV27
CASSFGQGMGYGYTF
TGTGCCAGCAGTTTTGGACAGGGGATGGGGTATGGCTACACCTTC
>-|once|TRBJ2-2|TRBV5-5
CASSLAPGATNTGELFF
TGTGCCAGCAGCTTGGCCCCCGGAGCCACGAACACCGGGGAGCTGTTTTTT
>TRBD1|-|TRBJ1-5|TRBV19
CASSGTGLQPQHF
TGTGCCAGTAGTGGGACAGGGCTTCAGCCCCAGCATTTT
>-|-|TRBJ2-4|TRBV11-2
CASSLDGRTDKNIQYF
TGTGCCAGCAGCTTAGATGGGAGGACTGACAAAAACATTCAGTACTTC
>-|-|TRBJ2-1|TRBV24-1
CATEGGTRTMEQFF
TGTGCCACCGAAGGCGGGACTCGTACAATGGAGCAGTTCTTC
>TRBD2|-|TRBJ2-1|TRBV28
CATLTPGLAGGEQFF
TGTGCCACCCTAACGCCGGGACTAGCGGGAGGGGAGCAGTTCTTC